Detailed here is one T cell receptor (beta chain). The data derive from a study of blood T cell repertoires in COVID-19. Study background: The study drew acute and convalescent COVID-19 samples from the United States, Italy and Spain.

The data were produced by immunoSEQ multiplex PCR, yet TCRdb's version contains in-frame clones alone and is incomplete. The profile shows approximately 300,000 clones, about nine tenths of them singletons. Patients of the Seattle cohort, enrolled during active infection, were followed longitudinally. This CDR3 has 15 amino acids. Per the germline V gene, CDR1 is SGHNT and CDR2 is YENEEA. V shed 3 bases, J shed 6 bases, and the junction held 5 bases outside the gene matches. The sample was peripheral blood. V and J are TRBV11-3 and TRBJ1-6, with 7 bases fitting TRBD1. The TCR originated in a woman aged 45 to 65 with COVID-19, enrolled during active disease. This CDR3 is CASSLDDRANSPLHF. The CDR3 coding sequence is TGTGCCAGCAGCTTGGACGACAGGGCTAATTCACCCCTCCACTTT. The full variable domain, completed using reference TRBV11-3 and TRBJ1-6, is EAGVVQSPRYKIIEKKQPVAFWCNPISGHNTLYWYLQNLGQGPELLIRYENEEAVDDSQLPKDRFSAERLKGVDSTLKIQPAELGDSAVYLCASSLDDRANSPLHFGNGTRLTVT.